Listed here are 26 T cell receptor beta chains from one sample, sequenced in a study of cytomegalovirus exposure and HLA in healthy donors. The study ran its PCR with 60 Vbeta and 13 Jbeta primers. Some clones are missing from TCRdb's copy, which holds only in-frame ones; the method was immunoSEQ multiplex PCR. The repertoire has about 210,000 clones, about 81% of them found once; the top ten carry about 6.1%. Specimen: PBMCs. These TCRs come from a man aged 35 to 55 in good health and CMV-seropositive.

This clone has only one observation. The rearrangement links TRBV27 to TRBJ2-3, with TRBD2 matching over 15 bases. CDR1 and CDR2 from the germline V gene are MNHEY and SMNVEV (reference sequence). V dropped 6 bases and J dropped 4; count of bases not matched to a gene: 14. The CDR3 sequence is 19 residues long. DNA of the CDR3: TGTGCCAGCAGCCGGACTAGCGGGAGGGCTTATGGGTCGGCAGATACGCAGTATTTT. As protein: CASSRTSGRAYGSADTQYF.

The chain carries TRBV7-9 and TRBJ1-5; TRBD1 might be the D (6 bases). Per the germline V gene, CDR1 is SEHNR and CDR2 is FQNEAQ (reference sequence). V gave up 1 base and J gave up 2 bases, with 18 bases separating them. The CDR3 extends over 18 amino acids. CDR3 nucleotides: TGTGCCAGCAGCTTAGAGGCGGGGGGCGCCCCGGGCAATCAGCCCCAGCATTTT. Translated: CASSLEAGGAPGNQPQHF. The variable domain in full, completed from reference TRBV7-9 and TRBJ1-5, reads DTGVSQNPRHKITKRGQNVTFRCDPISEHNRLYWYRQTLGQGPEFLTYFQNEAQLEKSRLLSDRFSAERPKGSFSTLEIQRTEQGDSAMYLCASSLEAGGAPGNQPQHFGDGTRLSIL.

The rearrangement joins TRBV6-1 to TRBJ1-2, with D possibly being TRBD1 (6 bases). The CDR3 is 16 amino acids. Germline V gives CDR1 MNHNS, CDR2 SASEGT. Trimming took off 4 bases at V and 7 bases at J, with 22 bases between the two ends. The CDR3 DNA reads TGTGCCAGCAGTGTCGCCAACGGGGCAGGGGATCTTGGCTACACCTTC. It codes for CASSVANGAGDLGYTF.

The chain carries TRBV9 and TRBJ1-2, with D unresolved. The CDR3 loop spans 16 amino acids. V lost 0 bases, J lost 4 bases, and 16 bases lay in between. Germline CDR1 reads SGDLS; CDR2 reads YYNGEE. CDR3 bases: TGTGCCAGCAGCGTAGCCCCCGAGCTGGAGGGCTATGGCTACACCTTC. This sequence encodes CASSVAPELEGYGYTF.

The V call is TRBV5-1, the J call TRBJ1-4, with D hard to call. The germline V gene has CDR1 SGHRS and CDR2 YFSETQ. Deletions cut 0 bases from V and 0 bases from J, with 9 bases between. This CDR3 region has 16 residues. CDR3 sequence: CASSLGQVATNEKLFF. Here the CDR3 DNA reads TGCGCCAGCAGCTTGGGCCAGGTTGCAACTAATGAAAAACTGTTTTTT. Full variable domain (rest looked up from reference TRBV5-1 and TRBJ1-4): KAGVTQTPRYLIKTRGQQVTLSCSPISGHRSVSWYQQTPGQGLQFLFEYFSETQRNKGNFPGRFSGRQFSNSRSEMNVSTLELGDSALYLCASSLGQVATNEKLFFGSGTQLSVL.

This rearrangement joins TRBV27 to TRBJ1-1; no firm D call. CDR3 size: 14 residues. CDR1 is MNHEY and CDR2 is SMNVEV in the germline V gene (reference sequence). Between the trimmed V and J ends, which lost 5 bases and 8 bases, there was a span of 18 bases. The CDR3 here is CASSPNPQTREAFF. The CDR3 DNA follows: TGTGCCAGCAGTCCTAACCCCCAGACACGCGAAGCTTTCTTT.

The chain is built from TRBV6-5 and TRBJ1-1; D call uncertain. V was trimmed by 5 bases and J by 3 bases, leaving 13 bases between them. The CDR3 sequence is 14 residues long. Germline CDR1 reads MNHEY; CDR2 reads SVGAGI. In nucleotides, the CDR3 is TGTGCCAGCAGTCGACGGGTCGGGGACACTGAAGCTTTCTTT. Residues: CASSRRVGDTEAFF.

The rearrangement joins TRBV6-5 to TRBJ2-7; tentative D call: TRBD1 (6 bases). Trimming shortened V by 4 bases and J by 1 base, and 14 bases separated the two germline ends. CDR1 and CDR2 from the germline V gene are MNHEY and SVGAGI. The length of the CDR3 is 15 residues. CDR3 in DNA: TGTGCCAGCAGTTTCGACGGGACAAGATCCTACGAGCAGTACTTC. Residues: CASSFDGTRSYEQYF.

The chain links TRBV14 to TRBJ2-1, with TRBD2 as a possible D gene (7 bases). V was trimmed by 3 bases and J by 0 bases, leaving 18 bases between them. The CDR3 has 18 amino acids. Germline CDR1 and CDR2: SGHDN and FVKESK. The CDR3 DNA reads as TGTGCCAGCAGCCACCCCCTGGGGGGGCAGAGCTCCTACAATGAGCAGTTCTTC. Translating gives CASSHPLGGQSSYNEQFF.

This sequence joins TRBV28 and TRBJ2-7, with 7 bases aligning to TRBD1. The CDR3 consists of 18 residues. The V and J ends lost 6 bases and 3 bases, in that order; junction bases with no gene match: 20. The germline V gene encodes CDR1 MDHEN and CDR2 SYDVKM. CDR3 in DNA: TGTGCCAGCAGCCTAAGGGGTCCGGGACAGAGTCGGGGCTACGAGCAGTACGTC. Translated, it gives CASSLRGPGQSRGYEQYV.

The chain has TRBV27 and TRBJ2-7; D is perhaps TRBD1 (6 bases). Trimming removed 4 bases from V and 3 bases from J, with 10 bases in between. Germline V gene sequence: CDR1 MNHEY, CDR2 SMNVEV (reference sequence). This CDR3 region has 13 residues. CDR3 nucleotide sequence: TGTGCCAGCAGTTCCGGGACATACTACGAGCAGTACTTC. Protein product: CASSSGTYYEQYF.

CDR3 in amino acids: CASSDAGNTEAFF. The DNA of the CDR3 is TGTGCCAGCAGTGACGCAGGGAACACTGAAGCTTTCTTT. This chain joins TRBV25-1 and TRBJ1-1; no clear D gene. Germline V gene data show CDR1 as MGHDK and CDR2 as SYGVNS. This CDR3 is built from 13 residues. Trimming took 3 bases from V and 1 from J, leaving 6 bases between them.

This clone was seen more than once but under ten times. J is TRBJ1-4 and V is TRBV6-5; the match to TRBD1 covers 9 bases. Germline V gives CDR1 MNHEY, CDR2 SVGAGI. The CDR3 is 12 residues long. V lost 6 bases to trimming and J lost 7 bases; unmatched junction nucleotides: 0. The chain's CDR3 is CASRQGAEKLFF. The CDR3 region has the DNA TGTGCCAGCAGACAGGGGGCTGAAAAACTGTTTTTT.

As DNA, the CDR3 is TGCGCCAGCAGCTTCCAGCGGGAGGCTTGGGAGACCCAGTACTTC. This gives the protein CASSFQREAWETQYF. V gene TRBV5-1 combines with J gene TRBJ2-5; TRBD2 matches at 9 bases. CDR1 is SGHRS and CDR2 is YFSETQ in the germline V gene. After removal of 2 bases from V and 5 bases from J, the junction contained 7 bases not matched to a gene. The CDR3 contains 15 residues.

This rearrangement joins TRBV27 to TRBJ1-5; possible D gene TRBD1, 5 bases. The germline V gene has CDR1 MNHEY and CDR2 SMNVEV (reference sequence). The CDR3 runs to 15 residues. Trimming pared 10 bases from V and 1 base from J, leaving 17 bases between. The CDR3 sequence: CATKSGDSSNQPQHF. The CDR3 DNA reads as TGTGCCACTAAATCCGGGGACTCCAGCAATCAGCCCCAGCATTTT.

The chain couples TRBV27 to TRBJ2-1; D call uncertain. Per the germline V gene, CDR1 is MNHEY and CDR2 is SMNVEV (reference sequence). V was trimmed by 2 bases and J by 8 bases, leaving 13 bases between them. This CDR3 has 14 amino acids. The CDR3 nucleotides are TGTGCCAGCAGTTTAGCCTACGGCGGCTATGAGCAGTTCTTC. Protein product: CASSLAYGGYEQFF.

This clone was counted a few times. The chain employs TRBV19 and TRBJ2-1; the match to TRBD2 covers 8 bases. The trim removed 6 bases at V and 10 bases at J, leaving 11 bases unmatched. The CDR3 covers 14 residues. In germline, CDR1 is LNHDA, CDR2 SQIVND (reference sequence). CDR3 protein: CASRGVLAGREQFF. Written as DNA, the CDR3 is TGTGCCAGTAGAGGGGTGCTAGCGGGCCGGGAGCAGTTCTTC.

A single count supports this clone. The rearrangement uses TRBV6-5 and TRBJ1-1, with a weak D call TRBD1 (5 bases). From germline, CDR1 is MNHEY and CDR2 SVGAGI. V gave up 1 base and J gave up 2 bases, with 8 bases separating them. The CDR3 spans 14 residues. This chain's CDR3 is CASSYLQANTEAFF. The CDR3 nucleotides are TGTGCCAGCAGTTACTTACAGGCTAACACTGAAGCTTTCTTT.

The chain is built from TRBV9 and TRBJ2-1, with D unclear. The CDR3 covers 21 residues. Germline CDR1 and CDR2: SGDLS and YYNGEE. V was shortened by 2 bases and J by 0 bases, with 27 bases between the two germline ends. As DNA, the CDR3 is TGTGCCAGCAGCGTTTTGGCCGAGAGGTCCAAATCATATCCCTCCTACAATGAGCAGTTCTTC. Translated: CASSVLAERSKSYPSYNEQFF.

V is TRBV2 and J is TRBJ1-5; 8 nucleotides align to TRBD1. Germline V gene data show CDR1 as SNHLY and CDR2 as FYNNEI. The CDR3 covers 15 residues. With 6 bases clipped from V and 2 bases from J, the junction kept 6 bases outside the gene matches. The CDR3 loop is CASRDDRGGNQPQHF. The DNA for the CDR3 is TGTGCCAGCAGGGACGACAGGGGAGGCAATCAGCCCCAGCATTTT.

The rearrangement links TRBV27 to TRBJ2-1; 10 bases line up with TRBD2. The CDR3 extends over 17 amino acids. Germline assignment: CDR1 MNHEY and CDR2 SMNVEV (reference sequence). The junction had 9 bases not matched to a gene; V was cut back by 3 bases and J by 4 bases. CDR3 DNA: TGTGCCAGCAGTTTCCTTGGAGCGGGAGGGCTATACAATGAGCAGTTCTTC. Amino acid sequence: CASSFLGAGGLYNEQFF.

This clone was detected a few times. Other DNA sequences in this specimen translate into the identical CDR3. The chain employs TRBV30 and TRBJ2-3; 10 bases line up with TRBD2. V shed 1 base and J 5 bases; nucleotides not matched to a gene: 6. CDR3 length equals 15 residues. Germline values: CDR1 GTSNPN, CDR2 SVGIG (reference sequence). The CDR3 DNA is TGTGCCTGGAGTGGGACTAGCGGTTCGATAGATACGCAGTATTTT. This sequence encodes CAWSGTSGSIDTQYF.

The chain uses TRBV9 and TRBJ1-5; D possibly corresponds to TRBD1 (6 bases). Germline values: CDR1 SGDLS, CDR2 YYNGEE. With 3 bases removed from V and 6 bases from J, the gap between germline ends came to 10 bases. The CDR3 consists of 13 residues. This chain's CDR3 is CASSAQGGQPQHF. The CDR3, as DNA: TGTGCCAGCAGCGCACAGGGCGGTCAGCCCCAGCATTTT.

The CDR3 coding sequence is TGTGCCAGCAGCTTCGACTACTACCTGGCAGATACGCAGTATTTT. Its translation: CASSFDYYLADTQYF. This sequence joins TRBV5-8 and TRBJ2-3; D possibly corresponds to TRBD2 (5 bases). The length of the CDR3 is 15 residues. The germline gives CDR1 SGHTS, CDR2 YDEGEE. V lost 2 bases, J lost 4 bases, and 14 bases lay in between.

This clone occurred once. V usage is TRBV2 and J usage is TRBJ2-1; no reliable D call. From germline, CDR1 is SNHLY and CDR2 FYNNEI. Between the trimmed V and J ends, which lost 3 bases and 10 bases, there was a span of 7 bases. CDR3 length: 11 amino acids. The CDR3 DNA follows: TGTGCCAGCAGTGAGACTCCGGAGCAGTTCTTC. Residues: CASSETPEQFF. Full variable domain (outside the CDR3, taken from reference TRBV2 and TRBJ2-1): EPEVTQTPSHQVTQMGQEVILRCVPISNHLYFYWYRQILGQKVEFLVSFYNNEISEKSEIFDDQFSVERPDGSNFTLKIRSTKLEDSAMYFCASSETPEQFFGPGTRLTVL.

This rearrangement joins TRBV19 to TRBJ2-7; 9 bases are shared with TRBD2. Trimming at V came to 10 bases and at J to 3 bases, leaving 4 bases not matched to a gene. CDR1 is LNHDA and CDR2 is SQIVND in the germline V gene (reference sequence). This CDR3 has 12 residues. The CDR3 coding sequence is TGTGCCACCCGTAGCGGGAGCTACGAGCAGTACTTC. The encoded protein is CATRSGSYEQYF. Full variable domain (outside the CDR3, taken from reference TRBV19 and TRBJ2-7): DGGITQSPKYLFRKEGQNVTLSCEQNLNHDAMYWYRQDPGQGLRLIYYSQIVNDFQKGDIAEGYSVSREKKESFPLTVTSAQKNPTAFYLCATRSGSYEQYFGPGTRLTVT.